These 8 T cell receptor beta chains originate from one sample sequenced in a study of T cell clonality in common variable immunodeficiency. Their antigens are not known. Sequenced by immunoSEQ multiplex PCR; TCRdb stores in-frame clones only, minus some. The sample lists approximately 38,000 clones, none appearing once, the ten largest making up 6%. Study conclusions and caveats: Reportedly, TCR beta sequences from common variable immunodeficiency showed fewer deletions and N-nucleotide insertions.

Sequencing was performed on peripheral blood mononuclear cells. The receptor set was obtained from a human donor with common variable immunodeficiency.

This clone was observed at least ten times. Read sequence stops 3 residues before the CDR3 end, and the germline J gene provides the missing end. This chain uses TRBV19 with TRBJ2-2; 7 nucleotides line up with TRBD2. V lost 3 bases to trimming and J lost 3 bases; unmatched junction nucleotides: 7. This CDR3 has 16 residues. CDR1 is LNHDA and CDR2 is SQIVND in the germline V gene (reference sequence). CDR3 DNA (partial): TGTGCCAGTAGTATTGACGAGCGGGGTGACACCGGGGAG. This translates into CASSIDERGDTGE. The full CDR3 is CASSIDERGDTGELFF.

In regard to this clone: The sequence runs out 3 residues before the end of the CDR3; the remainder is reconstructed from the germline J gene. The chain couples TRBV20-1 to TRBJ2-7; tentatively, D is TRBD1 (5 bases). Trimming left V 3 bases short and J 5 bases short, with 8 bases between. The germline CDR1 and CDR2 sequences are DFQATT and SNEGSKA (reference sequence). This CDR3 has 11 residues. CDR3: CSASVQDEQYF. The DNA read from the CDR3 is TGCAGTGCTAGTGTACAGGACGAG.

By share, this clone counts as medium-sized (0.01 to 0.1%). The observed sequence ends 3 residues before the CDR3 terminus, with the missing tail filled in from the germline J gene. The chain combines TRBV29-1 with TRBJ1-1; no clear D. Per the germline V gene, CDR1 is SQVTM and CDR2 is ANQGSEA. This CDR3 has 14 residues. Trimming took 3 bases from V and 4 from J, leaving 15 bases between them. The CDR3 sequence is CSVEGVQVSTEAFF. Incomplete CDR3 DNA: TGCAGCGTTGAGGGTGTGCAGGTTAGCACTGAA. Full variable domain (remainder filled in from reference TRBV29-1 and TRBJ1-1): SAVISQKPSRDICQRGTSLTIQCQVDSQVTMMFWYRQQPGQSLTLIATANQGSEATYESGFVIDKFPISRPNLTFSTLTVSNMSPEDSSIYLCSVEGVQVSTEAFFGQGTRLTVV.

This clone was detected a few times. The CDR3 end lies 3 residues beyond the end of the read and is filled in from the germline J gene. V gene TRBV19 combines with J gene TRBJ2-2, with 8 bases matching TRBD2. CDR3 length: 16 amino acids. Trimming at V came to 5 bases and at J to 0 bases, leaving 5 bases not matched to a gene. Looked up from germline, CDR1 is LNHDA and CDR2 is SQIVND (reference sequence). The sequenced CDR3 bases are TGTGCCAGTAGTCGGGAACTAGCGGCGAACACCGGGGAG. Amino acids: CASSRELAANTGE. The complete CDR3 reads CASSRELAANTGELFF.

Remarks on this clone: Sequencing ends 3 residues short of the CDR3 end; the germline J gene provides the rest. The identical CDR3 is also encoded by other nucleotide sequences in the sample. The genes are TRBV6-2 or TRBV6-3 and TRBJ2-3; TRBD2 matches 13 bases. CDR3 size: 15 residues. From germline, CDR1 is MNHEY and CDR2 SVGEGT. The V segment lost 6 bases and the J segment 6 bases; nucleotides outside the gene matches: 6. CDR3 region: CASSLGTSGADTQYF. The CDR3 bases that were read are TGTGCCAGCAGCCTTGGGACTAGCGGGGCGGATACG.

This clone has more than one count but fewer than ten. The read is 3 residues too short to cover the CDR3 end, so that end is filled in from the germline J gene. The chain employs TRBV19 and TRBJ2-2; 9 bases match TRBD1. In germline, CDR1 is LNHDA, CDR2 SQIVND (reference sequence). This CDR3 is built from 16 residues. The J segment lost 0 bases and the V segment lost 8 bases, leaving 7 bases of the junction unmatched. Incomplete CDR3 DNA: TGTGCCAGTGGCCGCACAGGGGGCTCGAACACCGGGGAG. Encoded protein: CASGRTGGSNTGE. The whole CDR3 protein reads CASGRTGGSNTGELFF.

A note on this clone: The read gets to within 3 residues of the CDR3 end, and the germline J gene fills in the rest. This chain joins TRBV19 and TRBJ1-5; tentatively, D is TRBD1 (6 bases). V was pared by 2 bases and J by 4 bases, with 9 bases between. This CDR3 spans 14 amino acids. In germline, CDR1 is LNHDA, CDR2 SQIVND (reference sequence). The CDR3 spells CASSILQGNQPQHF. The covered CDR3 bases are TGTGCCAGTAGTATACTACAGGGAAATCAGCCC.

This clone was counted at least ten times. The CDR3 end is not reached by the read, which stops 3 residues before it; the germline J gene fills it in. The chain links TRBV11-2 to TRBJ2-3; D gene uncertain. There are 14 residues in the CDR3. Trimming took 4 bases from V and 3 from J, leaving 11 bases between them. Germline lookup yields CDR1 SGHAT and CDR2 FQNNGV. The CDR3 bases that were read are TGTGCCAGCAGCTGGGCCGGTCGGACAGATACG. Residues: CASSWAGRTDT. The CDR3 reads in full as CASSWAGRTDTQYF. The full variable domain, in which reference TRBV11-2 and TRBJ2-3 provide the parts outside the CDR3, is EAGVAQSPRYKIIEKRQSVAFWCNPISGHATLYWYQQILGQGPKLLIQFQNNGVVDDSQLPKDRFSAERLKGVDSTLKIQPAKLEDSAVYLCASSWAGRTDTQYFGPGTRLTVL.